This entry lists 11 T cell receptor beta chains sequenced from one sample in a study of cytomegalovirus exposure and HLA in healthy donors. Measured with immunoSEQ multiplex PCR; TCRdb has only the in-frame clones, and not every one. The sample consists of more than 150,000 clones, 88% of them appearing once. The sequencing input was PBMCs. The source is a man younger than 35 in good health and CMV-seronegative.

This clone was detected only once. The chain links TRBV5-6 to TRBJ1-5; D is unresolved. Germline V gives CDR1 SGHDT, CDR2 YYEEEE. V was trimmed by 5 bases and J by 2 bases, leaving 14 bases between them. This CDR3 spans 15 amino acids. The CDR3 reads CASSSWPSGNQPQHF. The CDR3 DNA reads TGTGCCAGCAGTTCCTGGCCCTCCGGCAATCAGCCCCAGCATTTT.

The rearrangement joins TRBV5-6 to TRBJ2-3, with 10 positions matching TRBD1. This CDR3 spans 16 amino acids. V gave up 2 bases and J gave up 4 bases; unmatched junction bases: 7. CDR1 and CDR2 from the germline V gene are SGHDT and YYEEEE. The CDR3 nucleotides are TGTGCCAGCAGCTTTTCGGGACAGGGGTTATCAGATACGCAGTATTTT. Amino acids: CASSFSGQGLSDTQYF.

The chain has TRBV5-1 and TRBJ2-5; a possible D gene is TRBD2 (5 bases). V lost 0 bases to trimming and J lost 1 base, with 10 bases between them. Germline V gene sequence: CDR1 SGHRS, CDR2 YFSETQ. The CDR3 extends over 15 amino acids. The CDR3 DNA is TGCGCCAGCAGCTTGGTTCCGGGAACCCAAGAGACCCAGTACTTC. Translated: CASSLVPGTQETQYF. Drawing the rest from reference TRBV5-1 and TRBJ2-5, the complete variable domain is KAGVTQTPRYLIKTRGQQVTLSCSPISGHRSVSWYQQTPGQGLQFLFEYFSETQRNKGNFPGRFSGRQFSNSRSEMNVSTLELGDSALYLCASSLVPGTQETQYFGPGTRLLVL.

The chain links TRBV11-2 to TRBJ2-3, with D perhaps matching TRBD2 (7 bases). The germline V gene has CDR1 SGHAT and CDR2 FQNNGV. V lost 3 bases and J 4 bases, leaving 14 bases between the germline ends. The CDR3 is made up of 15 amino acids. The CDR3 is CASSFGTNRADTQYF. The CDR3 DNA follows: TGTGCCAGCAGCTTCGGGACTAACAGGGCAGATACGCAGTATTTT.

The rearrangement links TRBV10-2 to TRBJ2-7, with 8 positions matching TRBD1. Germline V lookup: CDR1 WSHSY, CDR2 SAAADI. The junction had 7 bases not matched to a gene; V was cut back by 6 bases and J by 6 bases. This CDR3 has 13 residues. CDR3 sequence (DNA): TGCGCCAGCAGCGCAGGGGGCGCAGCCGAGCAGTACGTC. Translated: CASSAGGAAEQYV.

The rearrangement joins TRBV6-1 to TRBJ2-7; D gene ambiguous. Per germline, CDR1 MNHNS and CDR2 SASEGT. The CDR3 covers 15 residues. V lost 2 bases to trimming and J lost 2 bases, with 13 bases between them. In DNA form, the CDR3 reads TGTGCCAGCAGTGAAATACAGCTCGAAGCCTACGAGCAGTACGTC. It is translated as CASSEIQLEAYEQYV.

The chain is built from TRBV30 and TRBJ2-2; TRBD1 agrees at 12 bases. Germline values: CDR1 GTSNPN, CDR2 SVGIG (reference sequence). The V segment lost 6 bases and the J segment 3 bases; nucleotides outside the gene matches: 5. The CDR3 length is 15 residues. The CDR3 coding sequence is TGTGCCTGTCGGGACAGGGGGCCGGACACCGGGGAGCTGTTTTTT. This gives the protein CACRDRGPDTGELFF.

The genes are TRBV27 and TRBJ2-2; weak D call: TRBD1 (6 bases). V lost 5 bases, J lost 8 bases, and 15 bases lay in between. This CDR3 is 14 amino acids long. Germline CDR1 MNHEY, CDR2 SMNVEV (reference sequence). CDR3 bases: TGTGCCAGCAGTGAGACAGGTGCTATGGGGGAGCTGTTTTTT. Translation: CASSETGAMGELFF.

The chain combines TRBV27 with TRBJ1-6; maybe TRBD1 (5 bases). Germline V gives CDR1 MNHEY, CDR2 SMNVEV (reference sequence). V lost 2 bases, J lost 1 base, and 12 bases lay in between. The CDR3 loop spans 17 amino acids. Here the CDR3 reads CASSLMGLSSYNSPLHF. For the CDR3, the DNA is TGTGCCAGCAGTTTAATGGGGCTGAGTTCCTATAATTCACCCCTCCACTTT.

The V gene is TRBV19, the J gene TRBJ1-5; D is unresolved. This CDR3 has 15 amino acids. CDR1 and CDR2 from the germline V gene are LNHDA and SQIVND (reference sequence). V was pared by 3 bases and J by 3 bases, with 12 bases between. CDR3 bases: TGTGCCAGTAGTATTAGAGGGCACCACAATCAGCCCCAGCATTTT. Amino acids: CASSIRGHHNQPQHF.

This clone occurred a few times. The chain couples TRBV10-3 to TRBJ1-2; 11 nucleotides align to TRBD1. Germline V gene sequence: CDR1 ENHRY, CDR2 SYGVKD. The CDR3 spans 13 residues. Trimming cost V 10 bases and J 7 bases; bases outside gene matches: 8. CDR3 region: CATTGQGATGYTF. The CDR3 region has the DNA TGTGCCACAACAGGACAGGGGGCGACTGGCTACACCTTC.